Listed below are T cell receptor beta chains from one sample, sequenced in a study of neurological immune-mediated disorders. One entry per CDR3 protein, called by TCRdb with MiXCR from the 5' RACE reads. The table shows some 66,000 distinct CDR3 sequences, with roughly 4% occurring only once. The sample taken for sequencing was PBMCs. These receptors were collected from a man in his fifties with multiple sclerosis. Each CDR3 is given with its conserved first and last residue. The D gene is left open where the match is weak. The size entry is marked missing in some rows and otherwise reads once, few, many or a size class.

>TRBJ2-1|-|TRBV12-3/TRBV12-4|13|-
TGTGCCAGCAGTTTCCTCAGGGAGTCTGAGCAGTTCTTC
CASSFLRESEQFF
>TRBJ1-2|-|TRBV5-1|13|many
TGCGCCAGCAGGGACGTCCAGCTCGACGGCTACACCTTC
CASRDVQLDGYTF
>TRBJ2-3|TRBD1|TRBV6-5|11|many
TGTGCCAGCAGTAACAGGGGTGCGCAGTATTTT
CASSNRGAQYF
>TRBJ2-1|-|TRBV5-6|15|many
TGTGCCAGCAGCCGCCAACTGACTGGCTACAATGAGCAGTTCTTC
CASSRQLTGYNEQFF
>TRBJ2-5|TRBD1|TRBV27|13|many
TGTGCCAGCAGTCTCAGGACAGGGGGCGCGGAGTACTTC
CASSLRTGGAEYF
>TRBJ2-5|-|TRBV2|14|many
TGTACCTCTGCGCTGCCCGGAGGGGTTGAGACCCAGTACTTC
CTSALPGGVETQYF
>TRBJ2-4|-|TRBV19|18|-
TGTGCCAGTAGTATTACCTCGGGCGGGCTTAGAGCCAAAAAAATTCAGTACTTC
CASSITSGGLRAKKIQYF
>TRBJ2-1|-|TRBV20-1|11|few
TGCAGTGCTCCCGGGGCGGGGGAGCAGTTCTTC
CSAPGAGEQFF
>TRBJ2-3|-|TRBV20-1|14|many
TGCAGTGCTAGTCCCGCAGACAGCACAGATACGCAGTATTTT
CSASPADSTDTQYF
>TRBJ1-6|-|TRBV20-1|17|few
TGCAGTGCTAGAGCGGCAGGGCCGAGGTCCTATAATTCACCCCTCAACTTT
CSARAAGPRSYNSPLNF
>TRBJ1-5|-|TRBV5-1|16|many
TGCGCCAGCAGCATTGCGCCGGGTCTCGACAATCAGCCCCAGCATTTT
CASSIAPGLDNQPQHF
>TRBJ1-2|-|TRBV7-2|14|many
TGTGCCAGCAGCTTCACACCGGGTGACTATGGCTACACCTTC
CASSFTPGDYGYTF
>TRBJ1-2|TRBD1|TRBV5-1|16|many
TGCGCCAGCAGCTTCGGACAGGGGAGATCTAACTATGGCTACACCTTC
CASSFGQGRSNYGYTF
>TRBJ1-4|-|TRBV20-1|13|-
TGCAGTGCTAGGTCAGCAACTAATGAAAAACTGTTTTTT
CSARSATNEKLFF
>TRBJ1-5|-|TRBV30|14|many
TGTGCCTGGAGTAGGGCAGCCAGCAATCAGCCCCAGCATTTT
CAWSRAASNQPQHF
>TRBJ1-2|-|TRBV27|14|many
TGTGCCAGCAGTTCCCACAGGGCGGGTTATGGCTACACCTTC
CASSSHRAGYGYTF
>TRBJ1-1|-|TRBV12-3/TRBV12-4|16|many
TGTGCCAGCAGTTTGGCGGGGGCCCTGGGGGGCACTGAAGCTTTCTTT
CASSLAGALGGTEAFF
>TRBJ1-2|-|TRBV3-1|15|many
TGTGCCAGCAGCCAAGGGGGCAGGACTAACTATGGCTACACCTTC
CASSQGGRTNYGYTF
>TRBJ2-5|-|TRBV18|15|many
TGTGCCAGCTCACCAGACACCGGGCCATCAGAGACCCAGTACTTC
CASSPDTGPSETQYF
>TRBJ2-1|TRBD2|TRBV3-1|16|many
TGTGCCAGCAGCTCGGGACTAGCGGGGGCCCACAATGAGCAGTTCTTC
CASSSGLAGAHNEQFF
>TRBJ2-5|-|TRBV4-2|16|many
TGTGCCAGCAGCCAAGTTACTAGTGGGGCTCGAGAGACCCAGTACTTC
CASSQVTSGARETQYF
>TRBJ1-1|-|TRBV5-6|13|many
TGTGCCAGCAGCTTGGTTGCGGGCTTTGAAGCTTTCTTT
CASSLVAGFEAFF
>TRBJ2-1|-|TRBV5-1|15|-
TGCGCCAGCAGCTTGGGGGACGGCTCGAGGAATGAGCAGTTCTTC
CASSLGDGSRNEQFF
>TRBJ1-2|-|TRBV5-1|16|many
TGCGCCAGCAGCCTCGAACGGGAGGGCCTCAACTATGGCTACACCTTC
CASSLEREGLNYGYTF
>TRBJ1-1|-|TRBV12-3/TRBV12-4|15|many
TGTGCCAGCAGTTTAGGAGGGGCGTGGGATACTGAAGCTTTCTTT
CASSLGGAWDTEAFF
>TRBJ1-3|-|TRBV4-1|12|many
TGCGCCAGCAGTCAAGAAGGGAACACCATATATTTT
CASSQEGNTIYF
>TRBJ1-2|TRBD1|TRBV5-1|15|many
TGCGCCAGCAGCCCGCGGGGACAGAGTAACTATGGCTACACCTTC
CASSPRGQSNYGYTF
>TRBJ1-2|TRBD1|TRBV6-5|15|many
TGTGCCAGCAGCAAGAATGGACAGGGAGTCTATGGCTACACCTTC
CASSKNGQGVYGYTF
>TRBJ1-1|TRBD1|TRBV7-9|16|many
TGTGCCAGCAGCTTAGGCAGGACAGGGGGTGATACTGAAGCTTTCTTT
CASSLGRTGGDTEAFF
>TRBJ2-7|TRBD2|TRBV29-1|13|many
TGCAGCGTTGGGACTAGCGACTCCTACGAGCAGTACTTC
CSVGTSDSYEQYF
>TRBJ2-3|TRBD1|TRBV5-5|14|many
TGTGCCAGCAGCCACAGACAGGGCCCAGATACGCAGTATTTT
CASSHRQGPDTQYF
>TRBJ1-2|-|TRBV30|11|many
TGTGCCTGGGCAGGCGTTTATGGCTACACCTTC
CAWAGVYGYTF
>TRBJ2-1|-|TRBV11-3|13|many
TGTGCCAGCAGCTTAGGACGAAACAATGAGCAGTTCTTC
CASSLGRNNEQFF
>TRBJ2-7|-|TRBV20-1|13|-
TGCAGTGCTAGCTCGACAGGCAACTACGAGCAGTACTTC
CSASSTGNYEQYF
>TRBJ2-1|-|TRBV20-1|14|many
TGCAGTGCTAGCGATCCCGGGACAACCAATGAGCAGTTCTTC
CSASDPGTTNEQFF
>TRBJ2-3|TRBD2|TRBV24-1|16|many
TGTGCCACCAGTGATCGCAGCGGGGTAAGCACAGATACGCAGTATTTT
CATSDRSGVSTDTQYF
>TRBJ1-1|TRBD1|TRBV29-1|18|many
TGCAGCGTTGTTTATTGGGGGTACCCTACGGGACAGCGAAGTGAAGCTTTCTTT
CSVVYWGYPTGQRSEAFF
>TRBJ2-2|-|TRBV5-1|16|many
TGCGCCAGCAGCAAGCAGGGGGACTCGAACACCGGGGAGCTGTTTTTT
CASSKQGDSNTGELFF
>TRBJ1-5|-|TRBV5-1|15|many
TGCGCCAGCAGCTTAGTGGACGGTGGCCCTCAGCCCCAGCATTTT
CASSLVDGGPQPQHF
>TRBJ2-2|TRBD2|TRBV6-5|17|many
TGTGCCAGCAGTTACTCGACGGCGGGGGGGTGGACCGGGGAGCTGTTTTTT
CASSYSTAGGWTGELFF
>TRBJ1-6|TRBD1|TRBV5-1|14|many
TGCGCCAGCAGCTCCCGACAGGGTGATTCACCCCTCCACTTT
CASSSRQGDSPLHF
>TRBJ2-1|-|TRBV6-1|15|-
TGTGCCACCAAATCGGCGGGAAAGGGGTGGAATGAGCAGTTCTTC
CATKSAGKGWNEQFF
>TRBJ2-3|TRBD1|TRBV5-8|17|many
TGTGCCAGCAGCTTGGCCCGAGGGGGCGGCCACACAGATACGCAGTATTTT
CASSLARGGGHTDTQYF
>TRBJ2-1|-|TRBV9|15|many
TGTGCCAGCGGCCGACAGAAGGTTTCCTACAATGAGCAGTTCTTC
CASGRQKVSYNEQFF
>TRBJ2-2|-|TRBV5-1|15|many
TGCGCCAGCAGCTTGGTTTCCGGGGTCGACGGGGAGCTGTTTTTT
CASSLVSGVDGELFF
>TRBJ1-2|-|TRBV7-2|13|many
TGTGCCAGCAGCTTAGCGTCATCGGATGGCTACACCTTC
CASSLASSDGYTF
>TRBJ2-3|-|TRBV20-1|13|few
TGCAGTGCTAGGCCAGTTGGGGGAGGTACGCAGTATTTT
CSARPVGGGTQYF
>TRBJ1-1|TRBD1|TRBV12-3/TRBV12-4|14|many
TGTGCCAGCAGGCAGGGGGGGGGCGGCACTGAAGCTTTCTTT
CASRQGGGGTEAFF
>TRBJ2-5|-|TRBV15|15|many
TGTGCCACCAGCAGAGATAAGGGTATGGGGGAGACCCAGTACTTC
CATSRDKGMGETQYF
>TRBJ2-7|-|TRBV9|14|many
TGTGCCAGCAGCCACGGCGGGGCACCTTACGAGCAGTACTTC
CASSHGGAPYEQYF
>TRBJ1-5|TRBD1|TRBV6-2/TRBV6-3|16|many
TGTGCCAGCAGTTACTTGACAGGGGGCGTCAATCAGCCCCAGCATTTT
CASSYLTGGVNQPQHF